Presented here are 15 T cell receptor beta chains from one specimen sequenced in a study of brain T cells in children with intractable seizures. Only in-frame clones appear in the TCRdb table, and some are missing; sequencing was by immunoSEQ multiplex PCR. The sample holds about 340,000 clones, nearly 95% seen once. The time point here: blood from clinic visit 5 months post-surgery; TSC patient then seizure free. The source material was peripheral blood, sampled 5 to 6 months after surgery. These receptors were obtained from a boy younger than two with tuberous sclerosis and intractable seizures.

The V call is TRBV14, the J call TRBJ2-7; possibly TRBD2 for D (6 bases). V gave up 4 bases and J gave up 6 bases, with 13 bases separating them. CDR3 size: 13 residues. The germline V gene encodes CDR1 SGHDN and CDR2 FVKESK. The CDR3 DNA is TGTGCCAGCAGCCCTAGACTAGACCGCGAGCAGTACTTC. This gives the protein CASSPRLDREQYF.

The rearrangement joins TRBV6-5 to TRBJ1-2, with 7 bases identical to TRBD1. The CDR3 runs 14 residues. The V segment lost 4 bases and the J segment 4 bases; nucleotides outside the gene matches: 6. Germline CDR1 reads MNHEY; CDR2 reads SVGAGI. The CDR3 loop reads CASSSGQPTYGYTF. CDR3 sequence (DNA): TGTGCCAGCAGTTCGGGACAGCCCACCTATGGCTACACCTTC.

The chain has TRBV24-1 and TRBJ1-2, with no clear D. The CDR3 sequence is 15 residues long. Trimming cost V 2 bases and J 5 bases, with 14 bases left between them. Germline CDR1 and CDR2: KGHDR and SFDVKD. Here the CDR3 DNA reads TGTGCCACCAGTGATTCCGCCACCCCGGGGTATGGCTACACCTTC. It codes for CATSDSATPGYGYTF.

The CDR3, as DNA: TGTGCCTGGAGTGTACGATATGGGAATCAGCCCCAGCATTTT. This translates into CAWSVRYGNQPQHF. The chain carries TRBV30 and TRBJ1-5, with unresolved D. V dropped 0 bases and J dropped 4 bases, with 10 bases sitting between them. There are 14 residues in the CDR3. The germline V gene encodes CDR1 GTSNPN and CDR2 SVGIG (reference sequence).

The chain carries TRBV5-6 and TRBJ2-3; maybe TRBD2 (5 bases). The germline V and J ends were trimmed by 3 bases and 0 bases, with 14 bases remaining between them. The CDR3 totals 16 residues. CDR1 and CDR2 (germline): SGHDT, YYEEEE. The CDR3 DNA follows: TGTGCCAGCAGCTGGTCATCTAGCTATAGCACAGATACGCAGTATTTT. It yields the protein CASSWSSSYSTDTQYF.

The CDR3 coding sequence is TGTGCCAGCAGCTTAGAAGTTATCTGGGACGAGCAGTACTTC. Translation gives CASSLEVIWDEQYF. This chain connects TRBV7-9 to TRBJ2-7; D is ambiguous. Germline V gives CDR1 SEHNR, CDR2 FQNEAQ (reference sequence). The CDR3 is 14 residues long. V shed 1 base and J shed 5 bases, with 12 bases lying between them.

The chain recombines TRBV6-5 with TRBJ1-6; D gene ambiguous. V lost 5 bases, J lost 9 bases, and 17 bases lay in between. Germline CDR1 is MNHEY and CDR2 is SVGAGI. This CDR3 spans 15 amino acids. DNA of the CDR3: TGTGCCAGCAGTCCCCAATGGGTGGTGGGTTCACCCCTCCACTTT. This codes for CASSPQWVVGSPLHF.

CDR3 coding DNA: TGTGCCACCAGTGGCCCCGGGACTAGCACAGATACGCAGTATTTT. It codes for CATSGPGTSTDTQYF. The J gene is TRBJ2-3, the V gene TRBV24-1, with D perhaps matching TRBD2 (6 bases). From germline, CDR1 is KGHDR and CDR2 SFDVKD. The CDR3 contains 15 residues. Trimming removed 5 bases at V and 0 bases at J, with 11 bases between.

V is TRBV12-3 or TRBV12-4 and J is TRBJ1-1; no clear D. The CDR3 is 13 amino acids. Trimming shortened V by 6 bases and J by 5 bases, and 13 bases separated the two germline ends. The CDR3: CASSPRLGTEAFF. CDR3 coding DNA: TGTGCCAGCAGCCCCAGACTGGGAACTGAAGCTTTCTTT.

The J gene is TRBJ2-2, the V gene TRBV14; 15 bases align to TRBD2. CDR3 length: 18 residues. V lost 7 bases, J lost 2 bases, and 8 bases stayed unmatched. Germline loops: CDR1 SGHDN, CDR2 FVKESK. CDR3 protein: CASNLRTSGRVNTGELFF. The DNA of the CDR3 is TGTGCCAGCAATTTAAGGACTAGCGGGAGGGTTAACACCGGGGAGCTGTTTTTT.

V is TRBV20-1 and J is TRBJ1-2; possibly TRBD1 for D (5 bases). From germline, CDR1 is DFQATT and CDR2 SNEGSKA (reference sequence). The CDR3 loop spans 11 amino acids. V shed 5 bases and J shed 5 bases, with 9 bases lying between them. The CDR3 coding sequence is TGCAGTGCTCGGGACCTTTATGGCTACACCTTC. It codes for CSARDLYGYTF.

The genes are TRBV28 and TRBJ2-2; TRBD1 agrees at 9 bases. The CDR3 is 14 amino acids. Germline CDR1 and CDR2: MDHEN and SYDVKM. V lost 7 bases to trimming and J lost 3 bases; unmatched junction nucleotides: 3. CDR3 protein: CASMGQGHTGELFF. The CDR3 DNA follows: TGTGCCAGCATGGGACAGGGACACACCGGGGAGCTGTTTTTT.

V and J are TRBV9 and TRBJ1-4; D not resolved. The CDR3 extends over 15 amino acids. Trimming took 4 bases from V and 5 from J, leaving 15 bases between them. Germline V gene sequence: CDR1 SGDLS, CDR2 YYNGEE. CDR3: CASSRKMVENEKLFF. In DNA form, the CDR3 reads TGTGCCAGCAGCCGAAAGATGGTGGAGAATGAAAAACTGTTTTTT. Based on the CDR3 plus reference TRBV9 and TRBJ1-4, the full variable domain is DSGVTQTPKHLITATGQRVTLRCSPRSGDLSVYWYQQSLDQGLQFLIQYYNGEERAKGNILERFSAQQFPDLHSELNLSSLELGDSALYFCASSRKMVENEKLFFGSGTQLSVL.

The V call is TRBV5-6, the J call TRBJ1-5, with D possibly matching TRBD1 (5 bases). This CDR3 contains 15 residues. Germline lookup yields CDR1 SGHDT and CDR2 YYEEEE. V was trimmed by 1 base and J by 2 bases, leaving 10 bases between them. DNA of the CDR3: TGTGCCAGCAGCTTGATCAGGGATGGCAATCAGCCCCAGCATTTT. The encoded protein is CASSLIRDGNQPQHF.

The V gene is TRBV4-2, the J gene TRBJ2-3; 10 bases match TRBD2. CDR3 length: 17 amino acids. Per the germline V gene, CDR1 is LGHNA and CDR2 is YNFKEQ. The V gene end was trimmed by 0 bases and the J gene end by 4 bases; junction bases not matched to a gene: 7. CDR3: CASSQDKASGSADTQYF. The CDR3 region has the DNA TGTGCCAGCAGCCAAGATAAGGCTAGCGGGAGCGCAGATACGCAGTATTTT.